The rows below give T cell receptor beta chains drawn from one sample of a study of CD8 T cells in ankylosing spondylitis. TCRdb redid the calling of the 5' RACE reads with MiXCR, one entry per CDR3 protein. Here the sample spans tens of thousands of distinct CDR3 sequences, approximately 10% being singletons. The source material was blood, either unsorted or a sorted T cell fraction (not recorded which). Receptor source: a male donor with ankylosing spondylitis or in good health (not recorded which). CDR3s include the opening cysteine and the closing phenylalanine or tryptophan. A D gene is named only where the DNA matches it firmly. Where a row states a size, it is once, few, many or the class of an expanded clone; other rows omit it.

d_call j_call clone_size cdr3_length v_call cdr3_aa cdr3_nt
NA TRBJ2-7 NA 15 TRBV10-3 CAISERDTSSYEQYF TGTGCCATCAGTGAGCGGGACACCAGCTCCTACGAGCAGTACTTC
NA TRBJ2-3 NA 15 TRBV19 CASSIKDGYTDTQYF TGTGCCAGTAGTATAAAAGACGGATACACAGATACGCAGTATTTT
TRBD2 TRBJ2-5 NA 14 TRBV7-2 CASSGLAGLVGQYF TGTGCCAGCAGCGGCCTAGCGGGGTTGGTCGGCCAGTACTTC
TRBD2 TRBJ2-1 few 15 TRBV12-3/TRBV12-4 CASAGGPSSYNEQFF TGTGCCAGCGCGGGGGGACCAAGCTCCTACAATGAGCAGTTCTTC
NA TRBJ2-5 many 12 TRBV29-1 CRVSPGEETQYF TGCAGGGTATCCCCAGGGGAAGAGACCCAGTACTTC
TRBD1 TRBJ1-1 NA 15 TRBV3-1 CACSQDREMNTEAFF TGTGCCTGCAGCCAGGACAGGGAGATGAACACTGAAGCTTTCTTT
NA TRBJ2-2 many 14 TRBV5-1 CASRPTQGSGELFF TGCGCCAGCAGACCCACCCAGGGGTCCGGGGAGCTGTTTTTT
TRBD2 TRBJ2-3 many 16 TRBV9 CASSVDTGGPTDTQYF TGTGCCAGCAGCGTAGATACGGGGGGGCCCACAGATACGCAGTATTTT
NA TRBJ1-1 NA 16 TRBV30 CAWSPSGGSMGTEAFF TGTGCCTGGAGCCCATCGGGGGGGTCCATGGGAACTGAAGCTTTCTTT
NA TRBJ2-2 few 15 TRBV6-5 CASSYESVHSGELFF TGTGCCAGCAGTTACGAGTCCGTCCATAGCGGGGAGCTGTTTTTT
TRBD2 TRBJ2-5 NA 16 TRBV6-1 CASSDFRGGASETQYF TGTGCCAGCAGTGATTTTCGCGGGGGGGCCTCAGAGACCCAGTACTTC
NA TRBJ2-3 NA 15 TRBV4-2 CASSQDPGITDTQYF TGTGCCAGCAGCCAAGATCCAGGTATCACAGATACGCAGTATTTT
NA TRBJ2-7 many 14 TRBV27 CASSSTDRSYEQYF TGTGCCAGCAGCTCAACAGATCGCTCCTACGAGCAGTACTTC
TRBD2 TRBJ2-1 many 16 TRBV6-1 CASRTSGGGRGNEQFF TGTGCCAGCAGGACTAGCGGGGGGGGCAGAGGGAATGAGCAGTTCTTC
NA TRBJ1-2 many 13 TRBV6-5 CASSYSSNYGYTF TGTGCCAGCAGTTACTCTTCTAACTATGGCTACACCTTC
NA TRBJ2-1 medium-sized 14 TRBV10-3 CAISHRDSYNEQFF TGTGCCATCAGTCACCGGGACTCCTACAATGAGCAGTTCTTC
NA TRBJ2-3 NA 15 TRBV2 CASSERYFSTDTQYF TGTGCCAGCAGTGAAAGGTACTTCTCCACGGATACGCAGTATTTT
NA TRBJ1-5 many 14 TRBV6-1 CASSRDFNNQPQHF TGTGCCAGCAGTCGTGACTTTAACAATCAGCCCCAGCATTTT
NA TRBJ2-7 many 14 TRBV20-1 CSARAPEPIYKQYF TGCAGTGCTAGAGCCCCTGAACCCATTTACAAGCAGTACTTC
NA TRBJ2-3 many 12 TRBV12-3/TRBV12-4 CASSLPQSTQYF TGTGCCAGCAGTTTACCCCAGAGTACGCAGTATTTT
NA TRBJ1-1 many 14 TRBV7-8 CASSLNTQNTEAFF TGTGCCAGCAGCTTAAACACTCAGAACACTGAAGCTTTCTTT
NA TRBJ1-2 NA 12 TRBV7-2 CASSPSNYGYTF TGTGCCAGCTCACCCTCTAACTATGGCTACACCTTC
NA TRBJ1-5 many 15 TRBV5-1 CASSLAPGSNQPQHF TGCGCCAGCAGCTTGGCTCCAGGGAGCAATCAGCCCCAGCATTTT
TRBD1 TRBJ2-5 few 15 TRBV9 CASSPLSTGRETQYF TGTGCCAGCAGCCCTCTTTCGACAGGGAGAGAGACCCAGTACTTC
TRBD1 TRBJ1-4 many 13 TRBV5-1 CASSPQGAEKLFF TGCGCCAGCAGCCCTCAGGGGGCCGAAAAACTGTTTTTT
TRBD1 TRBJ2-2 few 15 TRBV7-8 CASSSRTGDTGELFF TGTGCCAGCAGCTCGCGGACAGGGGACACCGGGGAGCTGTTTTTT
NA TRBJ2-6 NA 14 TRBV27 CASSSSIGANVLTF TGTGCCAGCAGTTCCTCGATTGGGGCCAACGTCCTGACTTTC
TRBD2 TRBJ2-1 many 18 TRBV20-1 CSALRLAGGLNSYNEQFF TGCAGTGCGTTACGACTAGCGGGGGGCCTCAACTCCTACAATGAGCAGTTCTTC
TRBD1 TRBJ1-1 NA 13 TRBV6-4 CASSRTGDTEAFF TGTGCCAGCAGTCGGACAGGGGATACTGAAGCTTTCTTT
NA TRBJ2-3 many 14 TRBV20-1 CSARDSHSTDTQYF TGCAGTGCTAGAGATTCCCATAGCACAGATACGCAGTATTTT
TRBD2 TRBJ2-2 NA 17 TRBV4-2 CASRLLAGGPVTGELFF TGTGCCAGCAGGTTACTAGCGGGGGGGCCGGTCACCGGGGAGCTGTTTTTT
NA TRBJ2-3 many 12 TRBV28 CASRSGLRTQYF TGTGCCAGCAGGTCGGGACTCAGGACGCAGTATTTT
TRBD1 TRBJ1-1 many 16 TRBV20-1 CGVGWGTVNSNTEAFF TGCGGAGTGGGGTGGGGGACAGTGAATTCGAACACTGAAGCTTTCTTT
TRBD1 TRBJ1-2 many 17 TRBV18 CASSPRGRTGENYGYTF TGTGCCAGCTCACCACGGGGTAGGACAGGGGAGAACTATGGCTACACCTTC
NA TRBJ2-2 NA 16 TRBV20-1 CSARGWGAGTTGELFF TGCAGTGCTAGGGGTTGGGGGGCGGGTACCACCGGGGAGCTGTTTTTT
NA TRBJ1-1 many 12 TRBV29-1 CSVGDKNTEAFF TGCAGCGTTGGGGACAAGAACACTGAAGCTTTCTTT
NA TRBJ1-3 NA 15 TRBV5-1 CASSDLLSSGNTIYF TGCGCCAGCAGCGACCTTTTAAGCTCTGGAAACACCATATATTTT
NA TRBJ2-7 NA 11 TRBV12-3/TRBV12-4 CASSSLFEQYF TGTGCCAGCAGTTCGCTTTTCGAGCAGTACTTC
NA TRBJ1-1 many 13 TRBV11-2 CASSYTGITEAFF TGTGCCAGCAGCTACACAGGGATCACTGAAGCTTTCTTT
NA TRBJ1-2 many 14 TRBV5-1 CASSLEGEGYGYTF TGCGCCAGCAGCTTGGAGGGGGAAGGCTATGGCTACACCTTC
NA TRBJ1-1 many 15 TRBV9 CASSPDQGWGTEAFF TGTGCCAGCAGCCCAGATCAGGGTTGGGGCACTGAAGCTTTCTTT
TRBD2 TRBJ2-7 NA 13 TRBV6-1 CASRGLAGREQYF TGTGCCAGCAGGGGACTAGCGGGGAGAGAGCAGTACTTC
NA TRBJ1-1 many 14 TRBV20-1 CSAREVRVNTEAFF TGCAGTGCTAGAGAAGTCCGGGTGAACACTGAAGCTTTCTTT
NA TRBJ1-4 many 15 TRBV5-1 CASSLARLTNEKLFF TGCGCCAGCAGCTTGGCCCGTCTAACTAATGAAAAACTGTTTTTT
TRBD1 TRBJ2-7 many 14 TRBV3-1 CASGRTGVLYEQYF TGTGCCAGCGGACGGACAGGGGTTCTCTACGAGCAGTACTTC
TRBD1 TRBJ2-2 few 16 TRBV20-1 CSARAAGTGGTGELFF TGCAGTGCTAGAGCCGCCGGGACAGGGGGAACCGGGGAGCTGTTTTTT
NA TRBJ1-2 many 11 TRBV29-1 CSVYQGGGYTF TGCAGCGTCTACCAGGGAGGAGGCTACACCTTC
TRBD1 TRBJ1-2 many 13 TRBV29-1 CSAGTGGDYGYTF TGCAGCGCCGGGACAGGGGGCGACTATGGCTACACCTTC
NA TRBJ1-4 NA 15 TRBV10-3 CAISESAGDRGKLFF TGTGCCATCAGTGAGTCGGCGGGGGATCGGGGAAAACTGTTTTTT
NA TRBJ2-1 many 13 TRBV12-3/TRBV12-4 CASSSRQGNEQFF TGTGCCAGCAGTTCTAGGCAGGGGAATGAGCAGTTCTTC
NA TRBJ2-7 few 16 TRBV5-5 CASSVAVLGHDYEQYF TGTGCCAGCAGCGTGGCGGTTTTGGGACACGACTACGAGCAGTACTTC
TRBD1 TRBJ1-4 NA 15 TRBV15 CATSRIGTGNEKLFF TGTGCCACCAGCAGGATCGGGACAGGGAATGAAAAACTGTTTTTT
TRBD1 TRBJ1-5 many 14 TRBV29-1 CSVGTGGRGQPQHF TGCAGCGTTGGAACAGGGGGCCGAGGACAGCCCCAGCATTTT
TRBD1 TRBJ2-1 many 15 TRBV5-1 CASSEDRSGYNEQFF TGCGCCAGCTCCGAGGACAGGTCTGGATACAATGAGCAGTTCTTC
NA TRBJ2-1 many 13 TRBV12-3/TRBV12-4 CATRGGSHNEQFF TGTGCCACCAGGGGCGGGTCGCACAATGAGCAGTTCTTC